A single T cell receptor (beta chain) is shown here with its context. The protocol was immunoSEQ multiplex PCR, while the TCRdb copy is restricted to in-frame clones and leaves out a portion. The data contain about 120,000 clones, 80% to 95% of them seen just once; the ten biggest clones take up 5.5%. This sample is drawn from a study of control samples from healthy donors and cancer patients. CDR3 length: 12 residues. Germline V gives CDR1 SEHNR, CDR2 FQNEAQ (reference sequence). V dropped 0 bases and J dropped 7 bases, with 4 bases sitting between them. This receptor was taken from a man between 18 and 29 years old in good health. The specimen was blood. The J gene is TRBJ2-1, the V gene TRBV7-9; no clear D. In DNA, the CDR3 is TGTGCCAGCAGCTTAGCTCCAAATGAGCAGTTCTTC. Translated, it gives CASSLAPNEQFF. Full variable domain (rest looked up from reference TRBV7-9 and TRBJ2-1): DTGVSQNPRHKITKRGQNVTFRCDPISEHNRLYWYRQTLGQGPEFLTYFQNEAQLEKSRLLSDRFSAERPKGSFSTLEIQRTEQGDSAMYLCASSLAPNEQFFGPGTRLTVL.